The TCR beta chain under discussion was sequenced for a study of blood T cell repertoires in COVID-19. Across the whole study: Samples representing acute and convalescent COVID-19 were sourced from the United States, Italy and Spain.

This clone was seen just once. Some clones are missing from TCRdb's copy, which holds only in-frame ones; the method was immunoSEQ multiplex PCR. The sample records about 120,000 clones, around 77% being singletons. The V gene's germline CDR1 is LNHDA and CDR2 SQIVND (reference sequence). V dropped 6 bases and J dropped 3 bases, with 12 bases sitting between them. The CDR3 contains 13 residues. V is TRBV19 and J is TRBJ2-7, with TRBD2 as a possible D gene (6 bases). This TCR came from a human donor in a cohort sampled during active COVID-19. Sequencing input: peripheral blood. CDR3 protein: CASSRNGGYEQYF. CDR3 DNA: TGTGCCAGTAGCCGAAACGGGGGCTACGAGCAGTACTTC. Based on the CDR3 plus reference TRBV19 and TRBJ2-7, the full variable domain is DGGITQSPKYLFRKEGQNVTLSCEQNLNHDAMYWYRQDPGQGLRLIYYSQIVNDFQKGDIAEGYSVSREKKESFPLTVTSAQKNPTAFYLCASSRNGGYEQYFGPGTRLTVT.